This T cell receptor beta chain was recorded in a study of cytomegalovirus exposure and HLA in healthy donors. The CDR3 is made up of 16 amino acids. Trimming removed 6 bases at V and 5 bases at J, with 20 bases between. Germline V gene sequence: CDR1 MGHRA, CDR2 YSYEKL. In regard to this clone: This sample includes further DNA sequences coding for the same CDR3.

The PCR had 60 Vbeta and 13 Jbeta primers. The repertoire was sequenced with immunoSEQ multiplex PCR; TCRdb's copy has only in-frame clones and lacks some. The repertoire holds 45,000 to 55,000 clones, with less than 85% as singletons. This TCR came from a man aged 25 to 40 in good health and CMV-seropositive. V is TRBV4-1 and J is TRBJ2-1; no clear D. Sequencing was carried out using PBMCs. The CDR3 DNA sequence: TGCGCCAGCAGTCATTTCCTTTCGGTAGCCAACAATGAGCAGTTCTTC. It is translated as CASSHFLSVANNEQFF.